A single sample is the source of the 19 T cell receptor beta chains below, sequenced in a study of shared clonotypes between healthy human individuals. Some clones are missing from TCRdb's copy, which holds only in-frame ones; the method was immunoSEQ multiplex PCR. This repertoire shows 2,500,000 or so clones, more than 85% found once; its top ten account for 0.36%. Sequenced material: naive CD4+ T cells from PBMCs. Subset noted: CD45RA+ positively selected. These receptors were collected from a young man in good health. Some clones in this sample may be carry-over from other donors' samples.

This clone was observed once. The CDR3 spells CASSLGSPGQGFRSGRNTIYF. The CDR3, as DNA: TGTGCCAGCAGCTTAGGATCTCCGGGACAGGGGTTTCGATCCGGCAGAAACACCATATATTTT. J is TRBJ1-3 and V is TRBV7-6; 10 bases match TRBD1. Looked up from germline, CDR1 is SGHVS and CDR2 is FNYEAQ. The CDR3 is 21 residues long. V trimming: 1 base; J trimming: 5 bases; junction bases outside the gene matches: 20.

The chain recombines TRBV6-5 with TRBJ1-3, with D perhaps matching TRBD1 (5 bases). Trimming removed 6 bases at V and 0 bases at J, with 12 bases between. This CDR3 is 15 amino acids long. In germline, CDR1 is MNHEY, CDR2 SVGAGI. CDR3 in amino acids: CASSRDSRSGNTIYF. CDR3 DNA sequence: TGTGCCAGCAGCCGCGACAGCCGCTCTGGAAACACCATATATTTT.

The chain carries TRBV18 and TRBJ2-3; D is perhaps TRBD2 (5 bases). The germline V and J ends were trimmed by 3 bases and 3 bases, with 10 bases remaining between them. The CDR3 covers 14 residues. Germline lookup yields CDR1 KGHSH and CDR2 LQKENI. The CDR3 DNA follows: TGTGCCAGCTCACCTACTAGGGAAACAGATACGCAGTATTTT. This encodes CASSPTRETDTQYF.

CDR3 sequence: CARSLGFYEQYF. The CDR3 DNA is TGTGCCAGAAGCTTGGGGTTCTACGAGCAGTACTTC. V usage is TRBV5-3 and J usage is TRBJ2-7; D gene unclear. TRBV5-3 qualifies as an ORF whose function is uncertain. V dropped 0 bases and J dropped 3 bases, with 4 bases sitting between them. The CDR3 extends over 12 amino acids.

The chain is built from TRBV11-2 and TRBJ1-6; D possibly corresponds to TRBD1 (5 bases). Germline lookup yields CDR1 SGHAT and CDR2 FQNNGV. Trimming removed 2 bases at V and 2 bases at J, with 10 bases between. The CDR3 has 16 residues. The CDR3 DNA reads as TGTGCCAGCAGCTTACAGGGAACTCCCTATAATTCACCCCTCCACTTT. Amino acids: CASSLQGTPYNSPLHF.

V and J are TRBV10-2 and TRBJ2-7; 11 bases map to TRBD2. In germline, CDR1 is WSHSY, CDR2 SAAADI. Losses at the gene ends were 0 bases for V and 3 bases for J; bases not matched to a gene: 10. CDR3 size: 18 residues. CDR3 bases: TGCGCCAGCAGTGAGTCGACTAGCGGGGTTAGGTGGTACTACGAGCAGTACTTC. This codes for CASSESTSGVRWYYEQYF.

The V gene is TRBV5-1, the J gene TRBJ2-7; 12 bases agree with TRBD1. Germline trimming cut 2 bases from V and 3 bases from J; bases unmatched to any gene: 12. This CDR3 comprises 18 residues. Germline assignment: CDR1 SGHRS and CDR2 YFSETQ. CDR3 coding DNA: TGCGCCAGCAGCTTAAGCCGGGACAGGGGGCTCCCAATCTACGAGCAGTACTTC. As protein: CASSLSRDRGLPIYEQYF.

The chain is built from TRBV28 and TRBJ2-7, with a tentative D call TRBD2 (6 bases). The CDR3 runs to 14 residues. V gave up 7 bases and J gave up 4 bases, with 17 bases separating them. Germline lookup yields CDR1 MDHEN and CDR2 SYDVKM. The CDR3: CASNLGGAVYEQYF. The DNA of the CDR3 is TGTGCCAGCAACTTAGGCGGGGCAGTTTACGAGCAGTACTTC.

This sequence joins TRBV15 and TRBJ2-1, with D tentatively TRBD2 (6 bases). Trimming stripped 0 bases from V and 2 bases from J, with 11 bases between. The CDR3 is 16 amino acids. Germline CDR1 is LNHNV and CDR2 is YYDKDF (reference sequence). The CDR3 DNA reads TGTGCCACCAGCAGAGATCTGGGGGGAGCCTACAATGAGCAGTTCTTC. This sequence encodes CATSRDLGGAYNEQFF.

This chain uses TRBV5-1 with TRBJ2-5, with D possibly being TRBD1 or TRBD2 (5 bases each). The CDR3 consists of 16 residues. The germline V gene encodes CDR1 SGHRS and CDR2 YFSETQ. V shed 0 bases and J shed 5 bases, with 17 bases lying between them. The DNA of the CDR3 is TGCGCCAGCAGCTTGGGGGGGACGGTCCTCGGGGAGACCCAGTACTTC. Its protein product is CASSLGGTVLGETQYF.

DNA of the CDR3: TGTGCCAGCAGCTTAGGAGGCATAGCCAAAAACATTCAGTACTTC. Protein sequence: CASSLGGIAKNIQYF. This chain joins TRBV7-2 and TRBJ2-4; D gene uncertain. This CDR3 has 15 residues. The V end was cut by 1 base, the J end by 0 bases, with 7 bases between. Germline assignment: CDR1 SGHTA and CDR2 FQGNSA. The full variable domain, rest sourced from reference TRBV7-2 and TRBJ2-4, is GAGVSQSPSNKVTEKGKDVELRCDPISGHTALYWYRQSLGQGLEFLIYFQGNSAPDKSGLPSDRFSAERTGGSVSTLTIQRTQQEDSAVYLCASSLGGIAKNIQYFGAGTRLSVL.

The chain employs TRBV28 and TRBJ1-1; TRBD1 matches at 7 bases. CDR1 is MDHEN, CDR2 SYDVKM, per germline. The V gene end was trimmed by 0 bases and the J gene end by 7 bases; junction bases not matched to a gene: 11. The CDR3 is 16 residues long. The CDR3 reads CASSLWEPGGVYEAFF. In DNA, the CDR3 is TGTGCCAGCAGTTTATGGGAACCAGGGGGTGTATATGAAGCTTTCTTT.

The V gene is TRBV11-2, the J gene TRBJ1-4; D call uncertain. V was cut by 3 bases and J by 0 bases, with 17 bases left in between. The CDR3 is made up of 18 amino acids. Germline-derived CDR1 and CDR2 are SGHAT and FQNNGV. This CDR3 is CASSFNVWEGTTNEKLFF. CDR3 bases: TGTGCCAGCAGCTTTAATGTTTGGGAGGGAACAACTAATGAAAAACTGTTTTTT.

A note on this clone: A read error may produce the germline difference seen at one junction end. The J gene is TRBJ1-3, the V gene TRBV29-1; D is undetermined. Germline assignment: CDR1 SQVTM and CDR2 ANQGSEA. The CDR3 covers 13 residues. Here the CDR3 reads CSVEVGVGSTIYF. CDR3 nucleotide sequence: TGCAGCGTTGAAGTGGGAGTTGGAAGCACCATATATTTT.

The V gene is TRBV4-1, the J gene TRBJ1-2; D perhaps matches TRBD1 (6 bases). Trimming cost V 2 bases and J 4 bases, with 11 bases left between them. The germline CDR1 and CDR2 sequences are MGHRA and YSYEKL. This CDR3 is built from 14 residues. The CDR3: CASSQQGRGYGYTF. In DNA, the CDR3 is TGCGCCAGCAGCCAACAGGGGAGGGGCTATGGCTACACCTTC.

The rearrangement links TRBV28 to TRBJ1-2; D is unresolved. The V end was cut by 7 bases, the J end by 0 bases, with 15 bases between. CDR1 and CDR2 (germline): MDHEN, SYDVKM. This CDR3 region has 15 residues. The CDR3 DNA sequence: TGTGCCAGCACCTCCTTAGGAAGGACTAACTATGGCTACACCTTC. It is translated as CASTSLGRTNYGYTF.

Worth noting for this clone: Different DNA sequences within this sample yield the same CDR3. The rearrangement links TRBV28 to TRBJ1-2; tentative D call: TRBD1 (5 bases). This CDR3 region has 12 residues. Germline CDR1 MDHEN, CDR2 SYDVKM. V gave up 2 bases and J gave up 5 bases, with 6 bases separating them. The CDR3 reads CASSLDSYGYTF. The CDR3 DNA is TGTGCCAGCAGTTTAGACAGTTATGGCTACACCTTC.

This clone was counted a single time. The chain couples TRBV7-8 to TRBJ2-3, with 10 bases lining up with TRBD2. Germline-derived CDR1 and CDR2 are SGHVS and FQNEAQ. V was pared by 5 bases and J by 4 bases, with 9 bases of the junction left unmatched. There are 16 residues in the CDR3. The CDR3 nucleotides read TGTGCCAGCAGCCGCCCCAAGCGGGAGGGACCAGATACGCAGTATTTT. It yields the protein CASSRPKREGPDTQYF.

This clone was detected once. The CDR3 loop reads CASSVGQGNYGYTF. CDR3 coding DNA: TGCGCCAGCAGTGTGGGACAGGGAAACTATGGCTACACCTTC. V is TRBV10-2 and J is TRBJ1-2, with 9 bases lining up with TRBD1. Germline CDR1 and CDR2: WSHSY and SAAADI. V trimming: 4 bases; J trimming: 2 bases; junction bases outside the gene matches: 2. This CDR3 is 14 amino acids long.